The 28 T cell receptor beta chains below come from one sample, sequenced in a study of shared clonotypes between healthy human individuals. Sequencing was performed with immunoSEQ multiplex PCR; in TCRdb, only in-frame clones are kept and a portion is missing. The data hold approximately 590,000 clones, with about 95% observed a single time. Terminally differentiated effector memory CD45RA+ cells were left out of the naive CD8 fraction, which was CD45RO-negative and positively selected for CCR7. Sequencing was carried out using naive CD8+ T cells sorted from blood. The receptors originated from a woman in her twenties or thirties in good health.

The rearrangement uses TRBV2 and TRBJ2-3; TRBD2 agrees at 11 bases. The CDR3 has 18 residues. The trim removed 4 bases at V and 3 bases at J, leaving 12 bases unmatched. Germline CDR1 is SNHLY and CDR2 is FYNNEI. The CDR3 here is CASSGVGPTSGSTDTQYF. DNA for the CDR3: TGTGCCAGCAGTGGAGTTGGTCCCACTAGCGGGAGTACAGATACGCAGTATTTT. Drawing the rest from reference TRBV2 and TRBJ2-3, the complete variable domain is EPEVTQTPSHQVTQMGQEVILRCVPISNHLYFYWYRQILGQKVEFLVSFYNNEISEKSEIFDDQFSVERPDGSNFTLKIRSTKLEDSAMYFCASSGVGPTSGSTDTQYFGPGTRLTVL.

V gene TRBV28 combines with J gene TRBJ2-2, with TRBD1 matching 7 bases. In germline, CDR1 is MDHEN, CDR2 SYDVKM. Trimming removed 4 bases from V and 1 base from J; junction bases left unmatched: 0. CDR3 length: 14 residues. The CDR3 DNA reads TGTGCCAGCAGTTACAGGGGGAACACCGGGGAGCTGTTTTTT. This codes for CASSYRGNTGELFF.

The J gene is TRBJ1-5, the V gene TRBV19; D may be TRBD1 (6 bases). V gave up 5 bases and J gave up 7 bases, with 15 bases separating them. This CDR3 region has 14 residues. Germline CDR1 is LNHDA and CDR2 is SQIVND (reference sequence). CDR3 sequence reads: CASSPEYREQPQHF. The CDR3 nucleotides read TGTGCCAGTAGTCCTGAATACAGGGAACAGCCCCAGCATTTT.

The rearrangement uses TRBV28 and TRBJ1-2; tentatively, D is TRBD1 (6 bases). Per the germline V gene, CDR1 is MDHEN and CDR2 is SYDVKM. CDR3 length: 17 amino acids. Between the trimmed V and J ends, which lost 10 bases and 6 bases, there was a span of 30 bases. The CDR3 loop reads CATNYDVWGGKLDGYTF. CDR3 DNA sequence: TGTGCCACCAATTATGACGTCTGGGGGGGCAAACTAGATGGCTACACCTTC.

This chain uses TRBV7-3 with TRBJ2-3; 10 bases map to TRBD2. The CDR3 contains 16 residues. Germline CDR1 is SGHTA and CDR2 is FQGTGA. V lost 0 bases and J lost 6; bases outside the gene matches: 6. CDR3 DNA sequence: TGTGCCAGCAGCTTAACGGGGTTAGCGGGAGGTGATACGCAGTATTTT. It translates to CASSLTGLAGGDTQYF.

This chain connects TRBV28 to TRBJ2-3; 7 nucleotides line up with TRBD1. The J segment lost 3 bases and the V segment lost 3 bases, leaving 12 bases of the junction unmatched. The CDR3 consists of 17 residues. Germline V lookup: CDR1 MDHEN, CDR2 SYDVKM. For the CDR3, the DNA is TGTGCCAGCAGTTTCTCCCGAGACAGGGAAATTACAGATACGCAGTATTTT. Translating gives CASSFSRDREITDTQYF.

V usage is TRBV19 and J usage is TRBJ1-1; D uncertain. Germline CDR1 and CDR2: LNHDA and SQIVND (reference sequence). This CDR3 is built from 13 residues. V lost 5 bases and J 1 base, leaving 8 bases between the germline ends. For the CDR3, the DNA is TGTGCCAGTAGTCCATTGGAGAACACTGAAGCTTTCTTT. Protein product: CASSPLENTEAFF.

The V call is TRBV29-1, the J call TRBJ2-5; D not resolved. The J call is in doubt because the DNA end fits TRBJ2-7 better. CDR1 and CDR2 (germline): SQVTM, ANQGSEA. The CDR3 totals 10 residues. DNA of the CDR3: TGCAGCGTTGTTGGGGTCGAGCAGTACTTC. Protein: CSVVGVEQYF.

The chain uses TRBV29-1 and TRBJ2-7; unclear D gene. Trimming shortened V by 3 bases and J by 0 bases, and 6 bases separated the two germline ends. The CDR3 contains 12 residues. Germline CDR1 reads SQVTM; CDR2 reads ANQGSEA. Here the CDR3 reads CSVEENSYEQYF. The CDR3 coding sequence is TGCAGCGTTGAGGAAAACTCCTACGAGCAGTACTTC.

This sequence joins TRBV28 and TRBJ2-3; D ambiguous. CDR1 is MDHEN, CDR2 SYDVKM, per germline. V shed 3 bases and J shed 0 bases, with 10 bases lying between them. The CDR3 length is 15 residues. The CDR3 DNA sequence: TGTGCCAGCAGTTTTATTGCCTCTAGCACAGATACGCAGTATTTT. It encodes CASSFIASSTDTQYF.

This chain joins TRBV7-9 and TRBJ2-5, with D hard to call. V was cut by 5 bases and J by 7 bases, with 17 bases left in between. The germline V gene encodes CDR1 SEHNR and CDR2 FQNEAQ (reference sequence). The CDR3 has 14 residues. CDR3: CASSTPLGLGTQYF. DNA of the CDR3: TGTGCCAGCAGCACACCGTTGGGGTTGGGGACCCAGTACTTC.

A few counts support this clone. The chain carries TRBV4-1 and TRBJ1-4; 7 nucleotides agree with TRBD1. CDR3 length: 16 residues. The V segment lost 0 bases and the J segment 10 bases; nucleotides outside the gene matches: 11. CDR1 and CDR2 from the germline V gene are MGHRA and YSYEKL. The CDR3 coding sequence is TGCGCCAGCAGCCAAGAATTCCGGGACAGCCGTGGAAAACTGTTTTTT. Translation gives CASSQEFRDSRGKLFF.

This chain joins TRBV11-2 and TRBJ2-2; D may correspond to TRBD1 or TRBD2 (5 bases each). Germline loops: CDR1 SGHAT, CDR2 FQNNGV. The CDR3 extends over 16 amino acids. The V gene lost 6 bases and the J gene lost 6 bases, with 20 bases spanning the gap. The CDR3 coding sequence is TGTGCCAGCAGGGCGACTACCTCCGAAGGGGCCGGGGAGCTGTTTTTT. Encoded protein: CASRATTSEGAGELFF.

The genes are TRBV7-9 and TRBJ2-2, with D hard to call. The V and J ends lost 4 bases and 10 bases respectively, with 13 bases between them. Germline V lookup: CDR1 SEHNR, CDR2 FQNEAQ (reference sequence). The CDR3 runs 13 residues. The CDR3 loop reads CASSSGPAEELFF. For the CDR3, the DNA is TGTGCCAGCAGCTCCGGTCCGGCCGAGGAGCTGTTTTTT. The full variable domain, its missing parts supplied by reference TRBV7-9 and TRBJ2-2, is DTGVSQNPRHKITKRGQNVTFRCDPISEHNRLYWYRQTLGQGPEFLTYFQNEAQLEKSRLLSDRFSAERPKGSFSTLEIQRTEQGDSAMYLCASSSGPAEELFFGEGSRLTVL.

The J gene is TRBJ2-1, the V gene TRBV5-6, with 7 bases matching TRBD1. With 5 bases clipped from V and 3 bases from J, the junction kept 11 bases outside the gene matches. The CDR3 has 16 residues. CDR1 is SGHDT and CDR2 is YYEEEE in the germline V gene. Here the CDR3 reads CASRSSGTEDYNEQFF. The CDR3 DNA is TGTGCCAGCAGATCTTCCGGGACAGAAGACTACAATGAGCAGTTCTTC.

The chain carries TRBV28 and TRBJ2-2; possible D gene TRBD1, 5 bases. CDR3 length: 13 residues. Trimming left V 3 bases short and J 8 bases short, with 10 bases between. The germline CDR1 and CDR2 sequences are MDHEN and SYDVKM. CDR3 region: CASSLAGWGELFF. CDR3 in DNA: TGTGCCAGCAGTTTGGCAGGGTGGGGGGAGCTGTTTTTT.

V and J are TRBV10-3 and TRBJ2-6; D gene ambiguous. From germline, CDR1 is ENHRY and CDR2 SYGVKD. Trimming took 3 bases from V and 0 from J, leaving 3 bases between them. The CDR3 totals 14 residues. The CDR3 sequence is CAISDSSGANVLTF. The CDR3, as DNA: TGTGCCATCAGTGACAGCTCTGGGGCCAACGTCCTGACTTTC.

This sequence joins TRBV5-6 and TRBJ1-1; 10 bases are shared with TRBD1. The CDR3 extends over 17 amino acids. The V segment lost 0 bases and the J segment 2 bases; nucleotides outside the gene matches: 7. CDR1 SGHDT and CDR2 YYEEEE come from the germline V gene. CDR3 coding DNA: TGTGCCAGCAGCTTGGAGAGACAGGGGGCTGTTAACACTGAAGCTTTCTTT. This encodes CASSLERQGAVNTEAFF.

The chain uses TRBV10-3 and TRBJ1-2; no firm D call. The CDR3 extends over 12 amino acids. V dropped 0 bases and J dropped 1 base, with 0 bases sitting between them. The V gene's germline CDR1 is ENHRY and CDR2 SYGVKD. The CDR3 sequence is CAISESNYGYTF. Written as DNA, the CDR3 is TGTGCCATCAGTGAGTCTAACTATGGCTACACCTTC.

This rearrangement joins TRBV5-4 to TRBJ2-7; weak D call: TRBD2 (5 bases). V was trimmed by 5 bases and J by 4 bases, leaving 13 bases between them. The V gene's germline CDR1 is SGHNT and CDR2 YYREEE (reference sequence). This CDR3 is 13 amino acids long. The CDR3 sequence: CASRPDGEYEQYF. The CDR3 bases are TGTGCCAGCAGACCAGACGGGGAGTACGAGCAGTACTTC. Looking up the rest from reference TRBV5-4 and TRBJ2-7 gives the full variable domain: ETGVTQSPTHLIKTRGQQVTLRCSSQSGHNTVSWYQQALGQGPQFIFQYYREEENGRGNFPPRFSGLQFPNYSSELNVNALELDDSALYLCASRPDGEYEQYFGPGTRLTVT.

This rearrangement joins TRBV5-8 to TRBJ2-4; the D is unclear. The V gene lost 0 bases and the J gene lost 2 bases, with 15 bases spanning the gap. This CDR3 contains 17 residues. Per germline, CDR1 SGHTS and CDR2 YDEGEE. For the CDR3, the DNA is TGTGCCAGCAGCTTGGTGGGCTTTGCCCCCCCCAAAAACATTCAGTACTTC. Translated, it gives CASSLVGFAPPKNIQYF.

The chain carries TRBV11-3 and TRBJ1-5; 7 positions match TRBD1. After removal of 5 bases from V and 0 bases from J, the junction contained 13 bases not matched to a gene. Germline-derived CDR1 and CDR2 are SGHNT and YENEEA. The CDR3 loop spans 18 amino acids. Here the CDR3 DNA reads TGTGCCAGCAGCCCCCCCTACAGGGGCCTATATAGCAATCAGCCCCAGCATTTT. Amino acids: CASSPPYRGLYSNQPQHF.

V and J are TRBV11-1 and TRBJ2-7; 7 positions match TRBD2. J gave up 2 bases and V 2 bases, and 6 bases lay outside the gene matches. CDR3 length equals 15 residues. From germline, CDR1 is SGHAT and CDR2 FQDESV (reference sequence). The CDR3 region is CASSLSTSETYEQYF. The DNA for the CDR3 is TGTGCCAGCAGCTTATCCACTAGCGAAACCTACGAGCAGTACTTC.

The rearrangement links TRBV9 to TRBJ2-7, with TRBD2 identical over 8 bases. Germline V gene sequence: CDR1 SGDLS, CDR2 YYNGEE. The CDR3 consists of 16 residues. V shed 0 bases, J shed 7 bases, and the junction held 12 bases outside the gene matches. This CDR3 is CASSVDGAGAGAEQYF. DNA for the CDR3: TGTGCCAGCAGCGTAGACGGGGCGGGAGCGGGAGCGGAGCAGTACTTC.

This chain uses TRBV28 with TRBJ2-1, with no clear D. This CDR3 has 15 amino acids. Trimming cost V 5 bases and J 2 bases, with 13 bases left between them. From germline, CDR1 is MDHEN and CDR2 SYDVKM. The CDR3 DNA reads TGTGCCAGCAGTCCCAAGACCCCGGCCTACAATGAGCAGTTCTTC. Translating it yields CASSPKTPAYNEQFF. The full variable domain, in which reference TRBV28 and TRBJ2-1 provide the parts outside the CDR3, is DVKVTQSSRYLVKRTGEKVFLECVQDMDHENMFWYRQDPGLGLRLIYFSYDVKMKEKGDIPEGYSVSREKKERFSLILESASTNQTSMYLCASSPKTPAYNEQFFGPGTRLTVL.

This chain uses TRBV6-5 with TRBJ2-5; the match to TRBD1 covers 9 bases. The J call may not be correct, given that the DNA end is closer to TRBJ2-7. The CDR3 is made up of 13 amino acids. Germline lookup yields CDR1 MNHEY and CDR2 SVGAGI. For the CDR3, the DNA is TGTGCCAGCAGCTGGACAGGGGCCTACGAGCAGTACTTC. Translation: CASSWTGAYEQYF.

The chain employs TRBV27 and TRBJ2-1; D is ambiguous. V lost 5 bases to trimming and J lost 7 bases, with 12 bases between them. Germline V lookup: CDR1 MNHEY, CDR2 SMNVEV (reference sequence). The CDR3 sequence is 13 residues long. CDR3 sequence reads: CASSPGGWNEQFF. The CDR3 DNA reads TGTGCCAGCAGTCCGGGTGGGTGGAATGAGCAGTTCTTC.

V usage is TRBV5-4 and J usage is TRBJ2-7; 8 bases fit TRBD1. Germline V CDR1 and CDR2: SGHNT, YYREEE (reference sequence). V lost 4 bases, J lost 5 bases, and 11 bases stayed unmatched. CDR3 length: 15 amino acids. CDR3 coding DNA: TGTGCCAGCAGCGGGGGGACAGGACTGGCTAACGAGCAGTACTTC. Translated, it gives CASSGGTGLANEQYF. Full variable domain (remainder filled in from reference TRBV5-4 and TRBJ2-7): ETGVTQSPTHLIKTRGQQVTLRCSSQSGHNTVSWYQQALGQGPQFIFQYYREEENGRGNFPPRFSGLQFPNYSSELNVNALELDDSALYLCASSGGTGLANEQYFGPGTRLTVT.